This T cell receptor beta chain was recorded in a study of a mutant IDH1 vaccine in newly diagnosed glioma (dated by TCRdb to about 2021). Context from the whole study: Eight vaccinations were administered to patients in weeks 1, 3, 5, 7, 11, 15, 19 and 23, corresponding to visits V03 through V10. Vaccination was initiated 4-6 weeks after radiotherapy alone, or concurrently with temozolomide cycles in the chemotherapy-containing groups. Of the 25 to 40 patients who were treated, around 62% were male and 37.5% were female, and the mean age was around 40 years. Before enrollment, most patients had been given radiochemotherapy with temozolomide as standard therapy, while the rest had received either radiotherapy alone or temozolomide alone. Six visits were used for peripheral blood collection: V03 (baseline), V05, V07, V10, V12 and V13. For exploratory analyses, longitudinal TCRB deep sequencing was carried out in roughly 23 treated patients wherever samples were available. Summary of the overall study and its limitations: Selection of PBMC samples for TCRB deep sequencing was based on availability. Across multiple MHC alleles, vaccine-induced immune responses were seen in roughly 93% of patients. The authors noted that analyses of patient blood samples could not be reproduced because of sample limitations. Pseudoprogression seemed to be unrelated to changes in the top peripheral T cell clonotypes found by TCRB sequencing.

As to this clone: The target of this receptor is not known. No base quality information exists; no much larger clone differs at one position.

Compared with germline, V lacks 5 bases and J lacks 1 base; bases without a gene match: 10. The germline V gene yields SGHTA for CDR1 and FQGNSA for CDR2. From the cysteine through the phenylalanine, the CDR3 covers 16 amino acids. Only the CDR3 region is kept as DNA, spanning 48 bases read in frame from base 1. The library came from the immunoSEQ multiplex PCR assay. The hsTCRB Kit was used according to the manufacturer's protocol to amplify rearranged TCR beta chain sequences. Sequencing of TCRB libraries was carried out on an Illumina MiSeq. As for the authors' bioinformatics: Demultiplexing, trimming and gene mapping were performed with the kit vendor's proprietary platform. Imported from immuneACCESS, the table was reduced by TCRdb to in-frame sequences with V and J called. These copies leave out some clones; in studies compared against another copy, an unresolved V gene accounts for under half, and the cause of the remainder is not known. The V and J calls and the clone size are those of that table, but D and trimming were determined from the DNA. The sample table shows tens of thousands of clones, and about 91% are seen once. The ten largest clones take up under 2.5% of the sample.

The time point tag for this specimen amounts to: week 11, during vaccination. A 20-mer mutant IDH1 peptide at 300 micrograms in Montanide made up each vaccine dose, which was injected subcutaneously together with topical imiquimod. Donors had newly diagnosed WHO grade 3 or 4 IDH1-mutant astrocytomas with loss of nuclear ATRX. The samples were drawn from NOA16, a multicentre, single-arm, open-label phase I trial in Germany that tested a mutant IDH1 peptide vaccine in humans for the first time. Genomic DNA for TCRB sequencing was extracted from EDTA blood using the DNeasy Blood and Tissue Kit. Recombination joined TRBV7-2 with TRBJ1-1; the junction holds 7 bases that match TRBD1. The sequence came from a man aged 50 to 60 with glioma. Material: PBMCs, obtained from a glioma patient whose treatment included an IDH1 peptide vaccine. The encoded CDR3 is CASSRDSSSSNTEAFF. Read as DNA, the sequence is TGTGCCAGCAGCCGGGACAGCAGCTCCTCGAACACTGAAGCTTTCTTT. Supplemented by the reference TRBV7-2 and TRBJ1-1 proteins around the CDR3, the complete variable domain is GAGVSQSPSNKVTEKGKDVELRCDPISGHTALYWYRQSLGQGLEFLIYFQGNSAPDKSGLPSDRFSAERTGGSVSTLTIQRTQQEDSAVYLCASSRDSSSSNTEAFFGQGTRLTVV.